What follows describes a single TCR beta chain. Its target is not known. TEMRA cells were FACS-enriched and CD8+ and CD4+ T cells negatively isolated. RNA totalling roughly 0.45 to 1 ug underwent reverse transcription with random hexamers. TCRdb re-called the immunoSEQ multiplex PCR reads with MiXCR, one entry per CDR3 protein. The data contain 240,000 or so distinct CDR3 sequences, approximately 95% of them singletons. This sample stems from a study of CD8 T cells in Susac syndrome. General observations from the study: The relatively small number of individuals in the TCR sequencing and HLA analysis was acknowledged by the study.

V lost 0 bases and J lost 4, with 13 bases in between. The germline V gene encodes CDR1 SGHNT and CDR2 YYREEE (reference sequence). CDR3 length: 15 residues. The chain joins TRBV5-4 to TRBJ2-5; D unresolved. The receptor comes from a human donor with Susac syndrome. Sequenced: CD4+ T cells from PBMCs. This chain's CDR3 is CASSLGNGVRETQYF. CDR3 coding DNA: TGTGCCAGCAGCTTGGGGAATGGGGTCAGAGAGACCCAGTACTTC.